This T cell receptor beta chain was obtained from a study of post-analysis software for immune sequencing data. Overall study findings and caveats: Significantly decreased normalized Chao1 diversity was recorded for multiple sclerosis patients relative to controls. Patients used about five TRBV segments, including TRBV5-6, TRBV5-1 and TRBV20-1, more often than controls.

Unique molecular identifiers tagged the TCR beta cDNA libraries. With about 0.95 to 10 million T cells as the source, approximately 450,000 cDNA molecules resulted. TCRdb itself ran the PCR reads through MiXCR, one entry per CDR3 protein. The table shows fewer than 850,000 distinct CDR3 sequences, with less than 35% occurring only once. The CDR3 is 16 amino acids. V was clipped by 6 bases and J by 1 base; unmatched bases: 11. Per germline, CDR1 DFQATT and CDR2 SNEGSKA (reference sequence). Notes on this clonotype: Its antigen is as yet unknown.

The chain uses TRBV20-1 and TRBJ2-1; 8 nucleotides align to TRBD2. The TCR sequence derives from a girl aged 5 to 17 with multiple sclerosis. Material for sequencing was blood. DNA of the CDR3: TGCAGTGCAAAAAGGACTAGCCCTTATTCCTACAATGAGCAGTTCTTC. It codes for CSAKRTSPYSYNEQFF.